This T cell receptor beta chain was recovered during a study of blood T cells in healthy people across ages. Notes on the study in general: Those diversity estimates obtained from one million T cells were thought to be underestimates. Among long-lived donors, naive CD4+ cells were more numerous and diversity higher than in aged donors.

Points on this clonotype: Its cognate antigen is unknown.

The V gene's germline CDR1 is DFQATT and CDR2 SNEGSKA (reference sequence). The CDR3 spans 11 residues. Trimming took 5 bases from V and 13 from J, leaving 15 bases between them. Primers used in a second PCR of roughly 6 to 11 cycles were a sample-barcoded 5' primer and a J-beta primer mix. From the 5' RACE reads, TCRdb called clonotypes with MiXCR, one entry per CDR3 protein. The profile shows 540,000 or so distinct CDR3 sequences, around 48% of them singletons. The TCR comes from a man of 80 years or more in good health. The material sequenced was blood. The chain carries TRBV20-1 and TRBJ2-4; D is perhaps TRBD2 (5 bases). CDR3 DNA: TGCAGTGCTCACCACTCTTGGGAGCAGTACTTC. Amino acids: CSAHHSWEQYF.